The rows below give T cell receptor beta chains drawn from one sample of a study of metastatic and nonmetastatic thyroid tumors. From the PCR reads, TCRdb re-called clones with MiXCR. The table lists roughly 21,000 clones, under 30% of them singletons. The sequenced material came from tumor tissue. The receptor set was obtained from a male donor with papillary thyroid cancer or a benign thyroid nodule (not recorded which). Some clones in this sample may be carry-over from other donors' samples. Both conserved end residues are trimmed from each CDR3.

V gene	J gene	CDR3 protein
TRBV18	TRBJ2-7	ASSAGGYEQY
TRBV7-2	TRBJ2-7	ASSLSYEQY
TRBV7-6	TRBJ2-2	ASSAQDQGGELF
TRBV5-1	TRBJ2-1	ASSPKGLGVTLYNEQF
TRBV2	TRBJ1-1	ASNSPMNTEAF
TRBV12-3/TRBV12-4	TRBJ1-1	ASSLQGNTEAF
TRBV29-1	TRBJ1-5	SVSGTGNQPQH
TRBV6-1	TRBJ2-3	ASSEIDGTSVLR
TRBV12-3/TRBV12-4	TRBJ2-3	ASSLGRGRTTDTQY
TRBV18	TRBJ1-5	ASSLDRDQPQH
TRBV20-1	TRBJ2-7	SANFSGKSYEQY
TRBV9	TRBJ2-1	ASSPGEGLDEQF
TRBV2	TRBJ2-3	ASSVDSDHTQY
TRBV7-2	TRBJ2-1	ASSRRMGTCPSGDEQF
TRBV5-1	TRBJ2-7	ASSLTGEQY
TRBV27	TRBJ1-6	ASSPGTGAPTLGSPLH
TRBV20-1	TRBJ1-3	SAGEVSGNTIY
TRBV6-6	TRBJ2-7	ASTKSTGSTHQKPYEQY
TRBV19	TRBJ1-2	ASSDPVGDRGRLYGYT
TRBV20-1	TRBJ2-3	SARGAQGPAGGPTDTQY
TRBV6-4	TRBJ2-7	ASSPRRPGGSGFSYEQY
TRBV28	TRBJ1-5	ASSRSSGGYQPQH
TRBV11-2	TRBJ2-3	ASSYGTRGDTQY
TRBV2	TRBJ2-7	ASSLERGYEQY
TRBV11-2	TRBJ2-7	ASSLYPGLSYEQY
TRBV20-1	TRBJ1-2	SARGENYGYT
TRBV4-2	TRBJ2-6	ASSQDRETGANVLT
TRBV5-1	TRBJ2-3	ASSLESALDTQY
TRBV7-2	TRBJ2-1	ASSLVMGLNEQF
TRBV10-2	TRBJ2-3	ASTELAGSTDTQY
TRBV6-1	TRBJ2-3	ASASDSLDTDTQY
TRBV20-1	TRBJ2-7	SAGGPQGYEQY
TRBV28	TRBJ2-5	ASSTGTTVGAQY
TRBV10-3	TRBJ2-7	AISEWGGREQY
TRBV20-1	TRBJ2-1	SARDSFRGRENEQF
TRBV20-1	TRBJ1-1	SARVRQIDTEAF
TRBV5-1	TRBJ2-7	ASSFSTGRTNEQY
TRBV30	TRBJ1-1	AWSVGLNTEAF
TRBV11-3	TRBJ2-7	ASSSGRDRATYEQY
TRBV19	TRBJ2-2	ASSMGHTGELF
TRBV20-1	TRBJ2-7	SARDQATSTYEQY
TRBV11-1	TRBJ2-7	ASSSHRGQNHYEQY
TRBV5-1	TRBJ1-6	ASSPAGQGIGSPLH
TRBV27	TRBJ2-3	ASRPLGTRQY